The sequence of this T cell receptor beta chain was determined in a study of radiation and T cells in renal cell carcinoma. Of note for this clone: The antigen remains unidentified.

Study-wide points: No pretreatment tumor biopsies were available for baseline clonotypes. From baseline, blood top tumor clonotypes peaked at 2 weeks post-radiation.

Time point given: baseline pretreatment blood. Treatment in this sample: 15 Gy SBRT to primary tumor, nephrectomy 4 weeks later. After SBRT, blood was collected at 2 and 4 weeks, plus baseline. The tumor was a clear cell renal cell carcinoma. Repertoires were generated with immunoSEQ multiplex PCR, while TCRdb's copy carries only in-frame clones and drops some. The data hold about 95,000 clones, with approximately 86% observed a single time. V was pared by 0 bases and J by 2 bases, with 11 bases between. This CDR3 spans 15 amino acids. The germline CDR1 and CDR2 sequences are SGHRS and YFSETQ. This clonotype originated in a man aged 50-60 years with renal cell carcinoma. Sequences were derived from blood, sampled from a patient whose treatment included radiotherapy and nephrectomy. The chain has TRBV5-1 and TRBJ2-5; D perhaps matches TRBD2 (5 bases). CDR3 DNA sequence: TGCGCCAGCAGCTTGGAGGGAAGAGGGCAAGAGACCCAGTACTTC. Translating gives CASSLEGRGQETQYF.